These 4 T cell receptor beta chains originate from one sample sequenced in a study of blood T cell repertoires in COVID-19. The data were produced by immunoSEQ multiplex PCR, yet TCRdb's version contains in-frame clones alone and is incomplete. This sample has over 130,000 clones, with 84% found just once. The sequenced sample was peripheral blood. Source of these receptors: an older man with acute or convalescent COVID-19.

This clone is a singleton in its sample. This rearrangement joins TRBV23-1 to TRBJ1-3, with TRBD1 identical over 7 bases. TRBV23-1 is an open reading frame, and its role is uncertain. This CDR3 contains 14 residues. With V trimmed by 9 bases and J by 4 bases, 9 bases remained unmatched. CDR3 sequence: CASDEGGCGNTIYF. CDR3 DNA: TGCGCCAGTGATGAAGGGGGCTGCGGAAACACCATATATTTT.

CDR3 nucleotides: TGTGCCAGCGACAGGGGGAGTTACGAGCAGTACTTC. Translating gives CASDRGSYEQYF. The chain is built from TRBV6-5 and TRBJ2-7; 9 positions agree with TRBD1. The CDR3 length is 12 residues. Looked up from germline, CDR1 is MNHEY and CDR2 is SVGAGI. J was trimmed by 4 bases and V by 8 bases; bases with no gene match: 3.

The CDR3 DNA follows: TGTGCCAGTAGTATTCAGGGGGATCAGCCCCAGCATTTT. Amino acid sequence: CASSIQGDQPQHF. This chain uses TRBV19 with TRBJ1-5; 7 bases are a match to TRBD1. Trimming at V came to 3 bases and at J to 5 bases, leaving 1 base not matched to a gene. This CDR3 has 13 residues. The germline gives CDR1 LNHDA, CDR2 SQIVND (reference sequence).

The chain recombines TRBV30 with TRBJ1-6; a possible D gene is TRBD1 (5 bases). The V and J ends lost 0 bases and 8 bases respectively, with 14 bases between them. The CDR3 has 15 residues. Germline lookup yields CDR1 GTSNPN and CDR2 SVGIG (reference sequence). This CDR3 is CAWSVSVRVDSPLHF. As DNA, the CDR3 is TGTGCCTGGAGTGTATCGGTCAGGGTGGATTCACCCCTCCACTTT.